These 27 T cell receptor beta chains were all obtained from the same sample, sequenced in a study of beta chain features in type 1 diabetes. Expressed TCRB transcripts were sequenced because the entire RNA isolate underwent reverse transcription. Libraries were prepared by immunoSEQ multiplex PCR; TCRdb keeps only in-frame clonotypes and omits some of them. Of some 160,000 clones in the sample, over 7.5% were seen once. Sequencing input: central memory CD4+ T cells from blood. These receptors originate from a young woman in good health.

The chain uses TRBV30 and TRBJ2-1, with TRBD2 matching over 9 bases. The CDR3 consists of 15 residues. With V trimmed by 2 bases and J by 7 bases, 9 bases remained unmatched. The V gene's germline CDR1 is GTSNPN and CDR2 SVGIG (reference sequence). The CDR3 loop is CAWSQQSSGSNEQFF. The CDR3 region has the DNA TGTGCCTGGAGTCAGCAAAGTAGCGGGAGTAATGAGCAGTTCTTC.

This clone has just one count. V gene TRBV5-5 combines with J gene TRBJ1-5, with unresolved D. Germline V gives CDR1 SGHKS, CDR2 YYEKEE (reference sequence). The CDR3 consists of 13 residues. Between the trimmed V and J ends, which lost 1 base and 1 base, there was a span of 3 bases. CDR3 loop: CASSLLSNQPQHF. CDR3 nucleotides: TGTGCCAGCAGCTTGCTCAGCAATCAGCCCCAGCATTTT.

This clone was counted only a few times. V and J are TRBV5-4 and TRBJ2-5; TRBD2 matches 8 bases. Germline CDR1 and CDR2: SGHNT and YYREEE (reference sequence). CDR3 size: 16 residues. The ends lost 0 bases at V and 4 bases at J; junction bases unmatched: 8. The CDR3 loop is CASSLAGGPSGETQYF. The CDR3 DNA follows: TGTGCCAGCAGCTTGGCGGGAGGGCCCTCGGGAGAGACCCAGTACTTC.

This clone was counted between two and nine times. The CDR3, as DNA: TGTGCCAGCTCACCTGACAGAGCCGGGGAGCTGTTTTTT. This encodes CASSPDRAGELFF. The rearrangement links TRBV18 to TRBJ2-2; D possibly corresponds to TRBD1 (5 bases). This CDR3 comprises 13 residues. V was pared by 3 bases and J by 6 bases, with 8 bases between. Germline-derived CDR1 and CDR2 are KGHSH and LQKENI.

This clone was recorded a few times. The rearrangement joins TRBV7-8 to TRBJ2-7, with 14 bases identical to TRBD2. V trimming: 6 bases; J trimming: 4 bases; junction bases outside the gene matches: 2. CDR1 and CDR2 from the germline V gene are SGHVS and FQNEAQ. CDR3 length equals 14 residues. CDR3 sequence: CASSGTSGSYEQYF. In DNA form, the CDR3 reads TGTGCCAGCAGTGGGACTAGCGGGAGTTACGAGCAGTACTTC. The full variable domain, its missing parts supplied by reference TRBV7-8 and TRBJ2-7, is GAGVSQSPRYKVAKRGQDVALRCDPISGHVSLFWYQQALGQGPEFLTYFQNEAQLDKSGLPSDRFFAERPEGSVSTLKIQRTQQEDSAVYLCASSGTSGSYEQYFGPGTRLTVT.

The sample holds many counts of this clone. The rearrangement links TRBV23-1 to TRBJ1-2, with D unclear. TRBV23-1 is assigned to the ORF class and has an uncertain function. The CDR3 has 12 amino acids. V was shortened by 4 bases and J by 5 bases, with 8 bases between the two germline ends. The CDR3 sequence: CASSPSGYGYTF. The CDR3 DNA sequence: TGCGCCAGCAGTCCCTCCGGGTATGGCTACACCTTC.

This clone has a handful of counts. The rearrangement uses TRBV5-1 and TRBJ2-5, with D possibly being TRBD2 (6 bases). There are 16 residues in the CDR3. Germline V gives CDR1 SGHRS, CDR2 YFSETQ. V lost 0 bases, J lost 4 bases, and 16 bases lay in between. DNA of the CDR3: TGCGCCAGCAGCTTGGGAAATACTAGCCCGGGAGAGACCCAGTACTTC. Its protein product is CASSLGNTSPGETQYF. Based on the CDR3 plus reference TRBV5-1 and TRBJ2-5, the full variable domain is KAGVTQTPRYLIKTRGQQVTLSCSPISGHRSVSWYQQTPGQGLQFLFEYFSETQRNKGNFPGRFSGRQFSNSRSEMNVSTLELGDSALYLCASSLGNTSPGETQYFGPGTRLLVL.

The chain uses TRBV7-2 and TRBJ1-1, with 10 bases aligning to TRBD1. V lost 2 bases to trimming and J lost 11 bases; unmatched junction nucleotides: 2. The CDR3 length is 12 residues. The germline V gene has CDR1 SGHTA and CDR2 FQGNSA. The CDR3 DNA sequence: TGTGCCAGCAGCTTATCGGGACAGGGGGCTTTCTTT. Amino acids: CASSLSGQGAFF.

This clone ranks as medium-sized. V gene TRBV5-4 combines with J gene TRBJ1-6; no firm D call. Germline V CDR1 and CDR2: SGHNT, YYREEE (reference sequence). V dropped 0 bases and J dropped 10 bases, with 8 bases sitting between them. There are 13 residues in the CDR3. As DNA, the CDR3 is TGTGCCAGCAGCTTGGAAAGGAGCTCACCCCTCCACTTT. Encoded protein: CASSLERSSPLHF.

The chain joins TRBV14 to TRBJ2-1; TRBD1 aligns across 10 bases. Germline V gives CDR1 SGHDN, CDR2 FVKESK. The CDR3 runs 15 residues. J gave up 6 bases and V 6 bases, and 8 bases lay outside the gene matches. CDR3 amino acids: CASRRTGGFPNEQFF. In DNA, the CDR3 is TGTGCCAGCAGACGGACAGGGGGATTTCCCAATGAGCAGTTCTTC.

This clone came up a few times. The chain joins TRBV9 to TRBJ1-6; D gene uncertain. This CDR3 has 13 amino acids. Trimming took 1 base from V and 7 from J, leaving 6 bases between them. Per germline, CDR1 SGDLS and CDR2 YYNGEE. The CDR3 sequence: CASSVPNNSPLHF. The CDR3, as DNA: TGTGCCAGCAGCGTACCTAACAATTCACCCCTCCACTTT.

This clone was detected only a few times. V and J are TRBV7-8 and TRBJ2-7; unclear D gene. The germline V gene has CDR1 SGHVS and CDR2 FQNEAQ. The CDR3 length is 14 residues. Trimming pared 4 bases from V and 6 bases from J, leaving 16 bases between. The CDR3 reads CASSSREIRSEQYF. CDR3 nucleotide sequence: TGTGCCAGCAGCTCCCGCGAAATAAGAAGCGAGCAGTACTTC.

J is TRBJ1-5 and V is TRBV9; no reliable D call. Deletions cut 5 bases from V and 0 bases from J, with 9 bases between. This CDR3 is built from 14 residues. CDR1 is SGDLS and CDR2 is YYNGEE in the germline V gene. Here the CDR3 reads CASSFQDSNQPQHF. CDR3 in DNA: TGTGCCAGCAGTTTTCAGGATAGCAATCAGCCCCAGCATTTT.

The J gene is TRBJ1-2, the V gene TRBV30; D remains ambiguous. Germline CDR1 and CDR2: GTSNPN and SVGIG (reference sequence). V lost 0 bases and J 8 bases, leaving 16 bases between the germline ends. CDR3 length equals 14 residues. This CDR3 is CAWSVSDTAGGYTF. In DNA form, the CDR3 reads TGTGCCTGGAGTGTATCTGACACGGCGGGGGGCTACACCTTC.

The chain combines TRBV4-1 with TRBJ1-1; no definite D call. The CDR3 loop spans 13 amino acids. Germline CDR1 and CDR2: MGHRA and YSYEKL. Trimming left V 8 bases short and J 4 bases short, with 14 bases between. The CDR3 DNA is TGCGCCAGCTCCGGGAGGGAGGCCACTGAAGCTTTCTTT. Encoded protein: CASSGREATEAFF.

This clone was seen a handful of times. Other DNA sequences from this sample encode an identical CDR3 as well. This rearrangement joins TRBV18 to TRBJ1-1, with D tentatively TRBD1 (5 bases). With 2 bases removed from V and 1 base from J, the gap between germline ends came to 5 bases. Per germline, CDR1 KGHSH and CDR2 LQKENI. The CDR3 totals 13 residues. CDR3 loop: CASSPGQNTEAFF. DNA of the CDR3: TGTGCCAGCTCACCAGGACAGAACACTGAAGCTTTCTTT.

This clone was counted only a few times. This chain connects TRBV10-3 to TRBJ1-1; D is perhaps TRBD1 (5 bases). The CDR3 length is 13 residues. Germline V CDR1 and CDR2: ENHRY, SYGVKD. The V end was cut by 8 bases, the J end by 1 base, with 11 bases between. CDR3 sequence: CAIRWGENTEAFF. The CDR3 nucleotides are TGTGCCATCCGGTGGGGGGAGAACACTGAAGCTTTCTTT.

In its sample, this clone was seen a few times. The chain carries TRBV4-2 and TRBJ2-7; 9 positions match TRBD2. V shed 5 bases, J shed 0 bases, and the junction held 14 bases outside the gene matches. CDR3 length equals 18 residues. The V gene's germline CDR1 is LGHNA and CDR2 YNFKEQ. For the CDR3, the DNA is TGTGCCAGCAGCAAGACTAGCGGCATCACTTCCAGCTCCTACGAGCAGTACTTC. Protein: CASSKTSGITSSSYEQYF.

This chain connects TRBV27 to TRBJ2-7; TRBD1 agrees at 7 bases. The CDR3 consists of 15 residues. CDR1 and CDR2 from the germline V gene are MNHEY and SMNVEV (reference sequence). This CDR3 is CASGTHRGLSYEQYF. As DNA, the CDR3 is TGTGCTTCCGGGACCCACAGGGGCCTCTCCTACGAGCAGTACTTC.

This clone turned up a few times. The gene calls are TRBV25-1 and TRBJ1-1, with a weak D call TRBD1 (5 bases). The CDR3 contains 13 residues. The germline V gene encodes CDR1 MGHDK and CDR2 SYGVNS. The V end was cut by 6 bases, the J end by 4 bases, with 12 bases between. The CDR3 bases are TGTGCCAGCAGGGATCGGGGGAGCACTGAAGCTTTCTTT. It is translated as CASRDRGSTEAFF.

The genes are TRBV9 and TRBJ1-5; D unclear. CDR1 is SGDLS and CDR2 is YYNGEE in the germline V gene. The CDR3 is 15 residues long. Trimming left V 3 bases short and J 0 bases short, with 10 bases between. CDR3 sequence: CASSAGGDSNQPQHF. CDR3 bases: TGTGCCAGCAGCGCGGGTGGAGATAGCAATCAGCCCCAGCATTTT.

The chain has TRBV6-5 and TRBJ1-1; a weak D match, TRBD1 (6 bases). The germline gives CDR1 MNHEY, CDR2 SVGAGI. This CDR3 is 11 amino acids long. Trimming took off 11 bases at V and 1 base at J, with 8 bases between the two ends. This CDR3 reads CALQGNTEAFF. As DNA, the CDR3 is TGTGCCCTACAGGGGAACACTGAAGCTTTCTTT.

Turning to this clone: Different DNA sequences within this sample yield the same CDR3. This sequence joins TRBV2 and TRBJ2-2, with D perhaps matching TRBD2 (6 bases). V gave up 1 base and J gave up 5 bases, with 11 bases separating them. Germline V gives CDR1 SNHLY, CDR2 FYNNEI. This CDR3 contains 15 residues. CDR3 residues: CASSEGFGGTGELFF. Written as DNA, the CDR3 is TGTGCCAGCAGTGAAGGGTTCGGGGGTACCGGGGAGCTGTTTTTT.

This clone was observed a few times. The genes are TRBV30 and TRBJ2-7; D uncertain. The germline V gene encodes CDR1 GTSNPN and CDR2 SVGIG (reference sequence). The V end was cut by 5 bases, the J end by 5 bases, with 13 bases between. This CDR3 comprises 12 residues. In DNA form, the CDR3 reads TGTGCCTGGGCCCCCCAGTCCAACGAGCAGTACTTC. Translation gives CAWAPQSNEQYF.

In its sample, this clone was seen a few times. This chain connects TRBV5-6 to TRBJ1-2; 9 positions agree with TRBD1. With 1 base clipped from V and 6 bases from J, the junction kept 4 bases outside the gene matches. CDR1 SGHDT and CDR2 YYEEEE come from the germline V gene. CDR3 length: 14 amino acids. The CDR3 sequence is CASSLLGQGHGYTF. In DNA form, the CDR3 reads TGTGCCAGCAGCTTGTTGGGACAGGGACATGGCTACACCTTC.

This clone was seen more than once but under ten times. CDR3 nucleotide sequence: TGCAGCGTTGCTAGCGACACAGATACGCAGTATTTT. Translating it yields CSVASDTDTQYF. The chain combines TRBV29-1 with TRBJ2-3, with D possibly TRBD2 on 6 matching bases. The CDR3 is 12 residues long. Trimming took off 4 bases at V and 2 bases at J, with 7 bases between the two ends. Looked up from germline, CDR1 is SQVTM and CDR2 is ANQGSEA.

J is TRBJ2-7 and V is TRBV4-1; TRBD2 matches at 7 bases. The CDR3 covers 17 residues. Trimming at V came to 7 bases and at J to 1 base, leaving 16 bases not matched to a gene. Germline V gene lookup returns CDR1 MGHRA and CDR2 YSYEKL. CDR3 loop: CASTQSSGPSGSYEQYF. The CDR3 nucleotides read TGCGCCAGCACCCAGTCTAGCGGACCCTCCGGATCCTACGAGCAGTACTTC.